This TCR beta chain was sequenced during a study of blood T cells in healthy people across ages. Next came a second PCR, run for about 7 to 11 cycles, which used a sample-barcoded 5' primer along with a J-beta primer mix. TCRdb itself ran the 5' RACE reads through MiXCR, one entry per CDR3 protein. Altogether 450,000 to 700,000 distinct CDR3 sequences are present, roughly 29% being singletons, with the ten largest covering approximately 17%. V gave up 4 bases and J gave up 0 bases; unmatched junction bases: 10. This CDR3 is built from 17 residues. Germline V lookup: CDR1 SGHTA, CDR2 FQGNSA. This TCR derives from a woman in her seventies in good health. V usage is TRBV7-2 and J usage is TRBJ2-3; 7 bases are a match to TRBD2. The sample consisted of blood. Here the CDR3 DNA reads TGTGCCAGCAGCTCCCCTAGCGGCGCCTCTAGCACAGATACGCAGTATTTT. This codes for CASSSPSGASSTDTQYF. The full variable domain, with the rest looked up from reference TRBV7-2 and TRBJ2-3, is GAGVSQSPSNKVTEKGKDVELRCDPISGHTALYWYRQSLGQGLEFLIYFQGNSAPDKSGLPSDRFSAERTGGSVSTLTIQRTQQEDSAVYLCASSSPSGASSTDTQYFGPGTRLTVL.